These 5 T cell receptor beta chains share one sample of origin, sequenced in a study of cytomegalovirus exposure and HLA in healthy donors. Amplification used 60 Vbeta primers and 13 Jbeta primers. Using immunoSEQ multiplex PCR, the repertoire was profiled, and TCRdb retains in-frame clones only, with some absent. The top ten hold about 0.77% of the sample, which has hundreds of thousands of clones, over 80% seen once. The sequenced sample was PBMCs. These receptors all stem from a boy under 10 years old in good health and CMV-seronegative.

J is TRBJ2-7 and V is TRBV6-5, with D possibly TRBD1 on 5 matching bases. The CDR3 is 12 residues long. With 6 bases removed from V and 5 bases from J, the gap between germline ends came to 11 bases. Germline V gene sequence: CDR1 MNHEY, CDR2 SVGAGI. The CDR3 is CASRGHRDEQYF. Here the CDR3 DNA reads TGTGCCAGCAGGGGGCATAGGGACGAGCAGTACTTC.

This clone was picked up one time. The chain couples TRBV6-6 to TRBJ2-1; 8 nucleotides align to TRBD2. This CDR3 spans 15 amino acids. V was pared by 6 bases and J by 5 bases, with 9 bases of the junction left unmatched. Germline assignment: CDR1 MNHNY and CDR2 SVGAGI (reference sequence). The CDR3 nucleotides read TGTGCCAGCAGAAAAGCGGGGGACGCAAACAATGAGCAGTTCTTC. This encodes CASRKAGDANNEQFF.

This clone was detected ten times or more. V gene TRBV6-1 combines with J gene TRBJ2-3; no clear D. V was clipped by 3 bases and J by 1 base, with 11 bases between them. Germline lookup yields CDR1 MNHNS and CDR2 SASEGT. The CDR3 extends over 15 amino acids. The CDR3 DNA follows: TGTGCCAGCAGTGAGAGGTTTGCCGGCACAGATACGCAGTATTTT. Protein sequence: CASSERFAGTDTQYF.

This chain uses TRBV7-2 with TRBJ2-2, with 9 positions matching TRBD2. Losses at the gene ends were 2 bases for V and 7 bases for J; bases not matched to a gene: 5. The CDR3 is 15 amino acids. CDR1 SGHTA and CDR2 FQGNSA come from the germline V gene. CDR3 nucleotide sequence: TGTGCCAGCAGCTTATTAGCGGGAGCGGTCGGGGAGCTGTTTTTT. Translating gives CASSLLAGAVGELFF.

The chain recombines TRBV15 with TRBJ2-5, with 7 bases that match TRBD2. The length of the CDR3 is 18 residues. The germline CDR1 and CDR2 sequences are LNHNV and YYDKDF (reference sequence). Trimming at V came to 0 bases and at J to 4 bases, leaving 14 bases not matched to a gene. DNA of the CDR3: TGTGCCACCAGCAGAGAGCGGCGAGACGGACTAGTTGCAGAGACCCAGTACTTC. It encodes CATSRERRDGLVAETQYF.